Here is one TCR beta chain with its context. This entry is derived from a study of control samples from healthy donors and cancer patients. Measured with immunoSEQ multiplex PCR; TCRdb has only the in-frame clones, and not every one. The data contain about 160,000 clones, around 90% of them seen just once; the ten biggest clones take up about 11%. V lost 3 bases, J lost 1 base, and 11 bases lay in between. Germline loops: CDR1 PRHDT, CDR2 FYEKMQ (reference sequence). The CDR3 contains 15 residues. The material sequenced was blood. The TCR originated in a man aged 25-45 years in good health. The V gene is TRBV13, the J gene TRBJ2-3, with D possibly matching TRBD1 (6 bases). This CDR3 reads CASSFQGSGTDTQYF. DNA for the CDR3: TGTGCCAGCAGCTTTCAGGGGTCCGGCACAGATACGCAGTATTTT.